This T cell receptor beta chain was sequenced during a study of blood T cell repertoires in COVID-19. As for the study in general: T cells, B-cell-depleted T cells, or PBMCs provided the cDNA or gDNA that served as material.

Germline V gene data show CDR1 as KGHDR and CDR2 as SFDVKD. V dropped 4 bases and J dropped 6; count of bases not matched to a gene: 10. This CDR3 has 15 amino acids. Some clones are missing from TCRdb's copy, which holds only in-frame ones; the method was immunoSEQ multiplex PCR. The sample yields tens of thousands of clones, around 84% seen once. The TCR comes from a human donor in a cohort sampled during active COVID-19. The chain combines TRBV24-1 with TRBJ1-2; 7 bases are shared with TRBD1. Sequencing was performed on peripheral blood. The CDR3, as DNA: TGTGCCACCAGTGACCCGACAGGGATGGGGAATGGCTACACCTTC. Amino acids: CATSDPTGMGNGYTF.